The 24 T cell receptor beta chains listed next were all sequenced from one sample in a study of blood T cell repertoires in COVID-19. Assay: immunoSEQ multiplex PCR; the TCRdb copy retains only in-frame clones and omits some. The data show about 100,000 clones, with 65% to 90% seen just once and around 4.1% held by the top ten. Sequenced input: peripheral blood. These receptors all come from a man in his 60s with acute or convalescent COVID-19.

The chain joins TRBV11-2 to TRBJ1-6; 8 bases align to TRBD1. The germline CDR1 and CDR2 sequences are SGHAT and FQNNGV. Trimming removed 4 bases from V and 8 bases from J; junction bases left unmatched: 10. This CDR3 has 16 amino acids. CDR3 amino acids: CASSSLQGVSDSPLHF. The CDR3, as DNA: TGTGCCAGCAGCTCCCTACAGGGGGTTAGTGATTCACCCCTCCACTTT.

V and J are TRBV30 and TRBJ1-1; 7 bases map to TRBD1. In germline, CDR1 is GTSNPN, CDR2 SVGIG (reference sequence). The CDR3 covers 11 residues. V lost 2 bases, J lost 10 bases, and 4 bases stayed unmatched. The CDR3 nucleotides read TGTGCCTGGAGTTTTGCAGGGGGAGCTTTCTTT. Protein sequence: CAWSFAGGAFF.

The chain is built from TRBV19 and TRBJ2-3, with TRBD2 identical over 15 bases. Germline V gives CDR1 LNHDA, CDR2 SQIVND (reference sequence). This CDR3 region has 19 residues. With V trimmed by 2 bases and J by 0 bases, 6 bases remained unmatched. CDR3 sequence (DNA): TGTGCCAGTAGTATAAGGACTAGCGGGAGGGCCACAAGCACAGATACGCAGTATTTT. Residues: CASSIRTSGRATSTDTQYF.

This clone was seen only once. V usage is TRBV5-5 and J usage is TRBJ2-4, with D possibly being TRBD1 (6 bases). The germline gives CDR1 SGHKS, CDR2 YYEKEE (reference sequence). Trimming stripped 4 bases from V and 8 bases from J, with 16 bases between. The CDR3 spans 14 residues. CDR3 bases: TGTGCCAGCAGCCCAAGTGCCAGGGGCGACATTCAGTACTTC. Encoded protein: CASSPSARGDIQYF.

The V call is TRBV5-1, the J call TRBJ2-1, with D tentatively TRBD1 (6 bases). The germline V and J ends were trimmed by 3 bases and 4 bases, with 11 bases remaining between them. Germline V gene sequence: CDR1 SGHRS, CDR2 YFSETQ. The CDR3 spans 14 residues. In DNA, the CDR3 is TGCGCCAGCAGCTCTCGGACAGCTTACAATGAGCAGTTCTTC. Amino acids: CASSSRTAYNEQFF.

The gene calls are TRBV6-5 and TRBJ1-1; D perhaps matches TRBD1 (6 bases). The CDR3 consists of 15 residues. Germline CDR1 MNHEY, CDR2 SVGAGI. Trimming stripped 0 bases from V and 4 bases from J, with 12 bases between. The CDR3 coding sequence is TGTGCCAGCAGTTACTCACTACAGGGAGTCACTGAAGCTTTCTTT. As protein: CASSYSLQGVTEAFF.

The chain recombines TRBV5-1 with TRBJ2-1, with 14 bases that match TRBD2. CDR1 is SGHRS and CDR2 is YFSETQ in the germline V gene. V dropped 4 bases and J dropped 8; count of bases not matched to a gene: 8. This CDR3 has 16 residues. The CDR3 is CASSPGGTSGSDEQFF. The CDR3 DNA follows: TGCGCCAGCAGCCCGGGGGGGACTAGCGGGAGCGATGAGCAGTTCTTC.

This sequence joins TRBV18 and TRBJ1-5, with D perhaps matching TRBD1 (6 bases). Trimming stripped 1 base from V and 7 bases from J, with 8 bases between. Germline CDR1 reads KGHSH; CDR2 reads LQKENI. The CDR3 spans 13 residues. The CDR3 DNA is TGTGCCAGCTCACCACAAAGGGGGCAGCCCCAGCATTTT. This translates into CASSPQRGQPQHF.

This chain joins TRBV30 and TRBJ2-7, with TRBD2 as a possible D gene (5 bases). Per the germline V gene, CDR1 is GTSNPN and CDR2 is SVGIG (reference sequence). The CDR3 has 15 residues. V was trimmed by 4 bases and J by 3 bases, leaving 19 bases between them. The CDR3 is CAWTRSANGNYEQYF. CDR3 nucleotide sequence: TGTGCCTGGACACGTTCAGCCAACGGGAACTACGAGCAGTACTTC.

The chain is built from TRBV5-6 and TRBJ1-1, with a tentative D call TRBD1 (6 bases). Between the trimmed V and J ends, which lost 0 bases and 11 bases, there was a span of 17 bases. The CDR3 consists of 14 residues. From germline, CDR1 is SGHDT and CDR2 YYEEEE. CDR3 sequence: CASSLGDRRLLAFF. CDR3 coding DNA: TGTGCCAGCAGCTTGGGAGACAGGCGGTTGTTGGCTTTCTTT. Together with reference TRBV5-6 and TRBJ1-1, the CDR3 gives the full variable domain: DAGVTQSPTHLIKTRGQQVTLRCSPKSGHDTVSWYQQALGQGPQFIFQYYEEEERQRGNFPDRFSGHQFPNYSSELNVNALLLGDSALYLCASSLGDRRLLAFFGQGTRLTVV.

The chain employs TRBV14 and TRBJ2-5; TRBD2 matches 11 bases. Trimming took 3 bases from V and 5 from J; bases not matched to a gene: 5. In germline, CDR1 is SGHDN, CDR2 FVKESK. This CDR3 has 15 residues. CDR3 region: CASSQPLAGDETQYF. The CDR3 nucleotides are TGTGCCAGCAGCCAGCCACTAGCGGGAGATGAGACCCAGTACTTC.

The chain employs TRBV7-8 and TRBJ1-1; D unclear. Germline V CDR1 and CDR2: SGHVS, FQNEAQ. With 1 base removed from V and 1 base from J, the gap between germline ends came to 7 bases. This CDR3 has 14 residues. The CDR3 sequence: CASSLVGGNTEAFF. CDR3 in DNA: TGTGCCAGCAGCTTAGTAGGAGGGAACACTGAAGCTTTCTTT.

The chain joins TRBV15 to TRBJ1-1; D ambiguous. The CDR3 contains 14 residues. V was clipped by 1 base and J by 5 bases, with 11 bases between them. CDR1 is LNHNV, CDR2 YYDKDF, per germline (reference sequence). CDR3 amino acids: CATSRVLPRTEAFF. The CDR3 coding sequence is TGTGCCACCAGCAGAGTCCTCCCCAGGACTGAAGCTTTCTTT.

The chain uses TRBV7-2 and TRBJ2-3, with a tentative D call TRBD1 (6 bases). The CDR3 loop spans 14 amino acids. Germline CDR1 and CDR2: SGHTA and FQGNSA. V lost 1 base to trimming and J lost 6 bases, with 11 bases between them. The CDR3 region has the DNA TGTGCCAGCAGCTTAGACAGGGTTAAGGATACGCAGTATTTT. Encoded protein: CASSLDRVKDTQYF.

J is TRBJ2-2 and V is TRBV5-1; tentatively, D is TRBD1 (6 bases). The CDR3 has 16 amino acids. Trimming stripped 5 bases from V and 0 bases from J, with 14 bases between. Germline V gene data show CDR1 as SGHRS and CDR2 as YFSETQ. For the CDR3, the DNA is TGCGCCAGCAGAGTTGAGGCAGGGGCGAACACCGGGGAGCTGTTTTTT. Its protein is CASRVEAGANTGELFF.

The sample holds a few counts of this clone. J is TRBJ1-5 and V is TRBV27; D is ambiguous. Trimming stripped 3 bases from V and 0 bases from J, with 9 bases between. The length of the CDR3 is 15 residues. Germline-derived CDR1 and CDR2 are MNHEY and SMNVEV (reference sequence). CDR3 loop: CASSFRGGSNQPQHF. The CDR3 DNA sequence: TGTGCCAGCAGTTTCCGGGGAGGTAGCAATCAGCCCCAGCATTTT.

The chain carries TRBV12-3 or TRBV12-4 and TRBJ2-7, with TRBD1 identical over 8 bases. V was pared by 3 bases and J by 7 bases, with 5 bases of the junction left unmatched. The CDR3 has 13 amino acids. The CDR3 is CASSFGRGLEQYF. The CDR3 region has the DNA TGTGCCAGCAGTTTTGGCAGGGGGCTTGAGCAGTACTTC.

The rearrangement links TRBV5-6 to TRBJ1-1; a possible D gene is TRBD1 (5 bases). Per germline, CDR1 SGHDT and CDR2 YYEEEE. The CDR3 runs 16 residues. The V end lost 2 bases, the J end lost 0 bases, and 14 bases lay between the germline ends. CDR3 sequence (DNA): TGTGCCAGCAGCTTCGTGGGGGAGGGGATGAACACTGAAGCTTTCTTT. It translates to CASSFVGEGMNTEAFF.

This clone has just a few counts. The chain employs TRBV5-1 and TRBJ2-7; D uncertain. V lost 2 bases to trimming and J lost 2 bases, with 11 bases between them. Germline CDR1 and CDR2: SGHRS and YFSETQ. The length of the CDR3 is 14 residues. The CDR3 nucleotides read TGCGCCAGCAGCTTTTCTACAGTCACCTACGAGCAGTACTTC. Translated, it gives CASSFSTVTYEQYF.

This rearrangement joins TRBV5-1 to TRBJ2-3; D may be TRBD2 (6 bases). The CDR3 is 14 amino acids. Germline V lookup: CDR1 SGHRS, CDR2 YFSETQ. V was cut by 2 bases and J by 1 base, with 8 bases left in between. The CDR3 here is CASSFGGGTDTQYF. The CDR3 bases are TGCGCCAGCAGCTTTGGAGGGGGCACAGATACGCAGTATTTT.

J is TRBJ2-5 and V is TRBV7-3, with TRBD1 as a possible D gene (6 bases). V lost 3 bases and J 3 bases, leaving 8 bases between the germline ends. Germline V CDR1 and CDR2: SGHTA, FQGTGA. The CDR3 has 13 residues. CDR3 DNA: TGTGCCAGCAGCTTTGCAGGGGAAGAGACCCAGTACTTC. Protein: CASSFAGEETQYF.

The V and J genes are TRBV7-9 and TRBJ2-3; possible D gene TRBD1, 6 bases. The V end lost 1 base, the J end lost 11 bases, and 16 bases lay between the germline ends. CDR1 and CDR2 from the germline V gene are SEHNR and FQNEAQ (reference sequence). CDR3 length: 14 amino acids. The CDR3 nucleotides read TGTGCCAGCAGCTTAGGGCCTACAGGGTTTAGGCAGTATTTT. Translating it yields CASSLGPTGFRQYF.

This clone was observed a few times. The chain employs TRBV19 and TRBJ1-3; the D gene is possibly TRBD1 (5 bases). CDR1 and CDR2 (germline): LNHDA, SQIVND (reference sequence). This CDR3 comprises 15 residues. V gave up 9 bases and J gave up 4 bases, with 19 bases separating them. The CDR3 spells CASIRDGARGNTIYF. The CDR3 coding sequence is TGTGCCAGCATCCGAGATGGGGCGCGAGGAAACACCATATATTTT.

This clone was detected many times. The rearrangement joins TRBV12-5 to TRBJ2-3; TRBD1 agrees at 11 bases. The V and J ends lost 2 bases and 3 bases, in that order; junction bases with no gene match: 7. This CDR3 spans 17 amino acids. Germline V lookup: CDR1 LGHNT, CDR2 FRNRAP. The CDR3 is CASGLTPDRGQTDTQYF. In DNA form, the CDR3 reads TGTGCTAGTGGTTTGACCCCGGACAGGGGGCAGACAGATACGCAGTATTTT.